These 19 T cell receptor beta chains were all obtained from the same sample, sequenced in a study of T cells after yellow fever vaccination (dated by TCRdb to between 2017 and 2020). Libraries were prepared through 5' RACE. Reads for this sample came from an Illumina HiSeq 2500. Using fastp trimming at Q25 and MiXCR clonotype assembly, TCRdb reanalyzed the public sequencing data and kept in-frame beta chains. One record per CDR3 amino acid sequence lists the most common genes and DNA. The sample table contains more than 350,000 distinct CDR3 sequences; only one count was recorded for 11% of them. Roughly 18% of the sample belongs to the ten largest clones. The treatment or condition tag for this specimen amounts to: live attenuated yellow fever vaccine strain. The specimen was PBMCs, collected on the day of the first yellow fever vaccination. These receptors originate from a man aged 18-30 years who received the YFV17D yellow fever vaccine.

The V call is TRBV9, the J call TRBJ1-4; D is unresolved. Trimming removed 0 bases from V and 7 bases from J, with 16 bases in between. CDR3 length equals 16 residues. The germline CDR1 and CDR2 sequences are SGDLS and YYNGEE. In nucleotides, the CDR3 is TGTGCCAGCAGCGTAGCTCCCACCAACTTGGGTGAAAAACTGTTTTTT. It encodes CASSVAPTNLGEKLFF. Combining the CDR3 with reference TRBV9 and TRBJ1-4 gives the whole variable domain DSGVTQTPKHLITATGQRVTLRCSPRSGDLSVYWYQQSLDQGLQFLIQYYNGEERAKGNILERFSAQQFPDLHSELNLSSLELGDSALYFCASSVAPTNLGEKLFFGSGTQLSVL.

V gene TRBV20-1 combines with J gene TRBJ1-2, with 11 bases aligning to TRBD1. Germline CDR1 and CDR2: DFQATT and SNEGSKA (reference sequence). V dropped 6 bases and J dropped 7; count of bases not matched to a gene: 7. The CDR3 covers 13 residues. This chain's CDR3 is CSATDGTGGGYTF. CDR3 DNA sequence: TGCAGTGCCACCGACGGGACAGGGGGTGGCTACACCTTC.

There are a few counts of this clonotype. CDR3 nucleotide sequence: TGCGCCAGCAGCCAAGATGTAGCGGGGGCGCCGCATACGCAGTATTTT. Protein sequence: CASSQDVAGAPHTQYF. V and J are TRBV4-3 and TRBJ2-3; 9 bases map to TRBD2. With 0 bases clipped from V and 7 bases from J, the junction kept 8 bases outside the gene matches. Germline V gene sequence: CDR1 LGHNA, CDR2 YSLEER. The CDR3 length is 16 residues.

This clonotype was observed a few times. The chain uses TRBV6-2 or TRBV6-3 and TRBJ2-5; D remains ambiguous. The CDR3 spans 12 residues. Germline assignment: CDR1 MNHEY and CDR2 SVGEGT. V was pared by 7 bases and J by 10 bases, with 16 bases between. The DNA for the CDR3 is TGTGCCAGCACAAGCAGCCCAACGGTCCAGTACTTC. As protein: CASTSSPTVQYF.

The chain uses TRBV19 and TRBJ1-6; TRBD1 matches at 7 bases. Germline CDR1 and CDR2: LNHDA and SQIVND (reference sequence). This CDR3 is built from 16 residues. The V gene end was trimmed by 7 bases and the J gene end by 0 bases; junction bases not matched to a gene: 6. CDR3 nucleotide sequence: TGTGCCAGTAAGACGGGACAGAGCTCCTATAATTCACCCCTCCACTTT. Translation: CASKTGQSSYNSPLHF.

This clonotype appeared a few times. CDR3: CASRRTSSSYEQYF. The CDR3 DNA follows: TGTGCCAGCAGGCGCACGTCGAGCTCCTACGAGCAGTACTTC. The V call is TRBV12-3 or TRBV12-4, the J call TRBJ2-7, with no clear D. The CDR3 contains 14 residues. V shed 6 bases and J shed 0 bases, with 12 bases lying between them.

The chain combines TRBV20-1 with TRBJ1-1; no clear D. Trimming removed 7 bases from V and 7 bases from J, with 13 bases in between. The CDR3 spans 11 residues. Germline assignment: CDR1 DFQATT and CDR2 SNEGSKA (reference sequence). CDR3 nucleotides: TGCAGTGGTACCGCTGGGGTTGAAGCTTTCTTT. It is translated as CSGTAGVEAFF.

In its sample, this clonotype was seen a few times. This rearrangement joins TRBV5-1 to TRBJ1-1, with a weak D call TRBD1 (5 bases). Per the germline V gene, CDR1 is SGHRS and CDR2 is YFSETQ. The CDR3 loop spans 16 amino acids. Trimming pared 4 bases from V and 0 bases from J, leaving 16 bases between. DNA of the CDR3: TGCGCCAGCAGCCCACGGACCGTGGGGGTGAACACTGAAGCTTTCTTT. This gives the protein CASSPRTVGVNTEAFF.

This clonotype came up a few times. The chain is built from TRBV11-2 and TRBJ2-1; 10 bases align to TRBD2. Unmatched junction bases numbered 3, after V lost 1 base and J lost 0 bases. Per germline, CDR1 SGHAT and CDR2 FQNNGV. CDR3 size: 17 residues. The DNA for the CDR3 is TGTGCCAGCAGCTTAGGGACTAGCGGAGCCTCCTACAATGAGCAGTTCTTC. It yields the protein CASSLGTSGASYNEQFF.

This clonotype was seen at least ten times. The chain is built from TRBV28 and TRBJ2-1, with D perhaps matching TRBD2 (6 bases). V was cut by 3 bases and J by 7 bases, with 16 bases left in between. CDR1 MDHEN and CDR2 SYDVKM come from the germline V gene. The CDR3 spans 15 residues. The CDR3 loop is CASSFLSGGVNEQFF. DNA of the CDR3: TGTGCCAGCAGTTTTTTATCCGGGGGTGTTAATGAGCAGTTCTTC.

The J gene is TRBJ2-7, the V gene TRBV12-3 or TRBV12-4; weak D call: TRBD1 (6 bases). The V gene lost 6 bases and the J gene lost 4 bases, with 13 bases spanning the gap. CDR3 length: 13 residues. CDR3 region: CASSLHQGYEQYF. CDR3 bases: TGTGCCAGCAGCCTTCACCAGGGGTACGAGCAGTACTTC.

This clonotype was seen more than once but under ten times. The CDR3 is CASRPGDHPNTEAFF. The CDR3 DNA is TGTGCCAGCAGGCCGGGAGACCACCCTAACACTGAAGCTTTCTTT. The V and J genes are TRBV12-3 or TRBV12-4 and TRBJ1-1; D remains ambiguous. The CDR3 runs 15 residues. V lost 6 bases and J lost 2, with 16 bases in between.

This clonotype was observed many times. The chain has TRBV28 and TRBJ2-3, with TRBD2 as a possible D gene (6 bases). The CDR3 is 13 amino acids. The V and J ends lost 5 bases and 6 bases respectively, with 12 bases between them. The germline V gene encodes CDR1 MDHEN and CDR2 SYDVKM. The CDR3 spells CASSGASVDTQYF. The CDR3 DNA is TGTGCCAGCAGTGGGGCTAGCGTTGATACGCAGTATTTT.

The CDR3 sequence: CASKTGPNNEQFF. CDR3 DNA sequence: TGTGCCAGCAAGACCGGGCCGAACAATGAGCAGTTCTTC. This chain uses TRBV6-6 with TRBJ2-1; D call uncertain. V was trimmed by 7 bases and J by 5 bases, leaving 12 bases between them. Germline loops: CDR1 MNHNY, CDR2 SVGAGI (reference sequence). This CDR3 contains 13 residues.

J is TRBJ2-1 and V is TRBV3-1; 9 bases are a match to TRBD2. Germline values: CDR1 LGHDT, CDR2 YNNKEL (reference sequence). This CDR3 is 16 amino acids long. The junction had 10 bases not matched to a gene; V was cut back by 5 bases and J by 5 bases. The CDR3 loop is CASSFPERGDDNEQFF. In DNA form, the CDR3 reads TGTGCCAGCAGCTTTCCCGAGCGGGGGGACGACAATGAGCAGTTCTTC.

This clonotype appeared a few times. The chain links TRBV6-5 to TRBJ1-3; 7 bases are shared with TRBD1. V trimming: 4 bases; J trimming: 4 bases; junction bases outside the gene matches: 4. The V gene's germline CDR1 is MNHEY and CDR2 SVGAGI. The CDR3 runs to 14 residues. The CDR3 sequence: CASSSGQAGNTIYF. The CDR3 region has the DNA TGTGCCAGCAGTTCCGGACAGGCGGGAAACACCATATATTTT.

This chain joins TRBV5-1 and TRBJ2-1, with a tentative D call TRBD2 (7 bases). With 5 bases removed from V and 2 bases from J, the gap between germline ends came to 14 bases. The CDR3 sequence is 15 residues long. CDR1 is SGHRS and CDR2 is YFSETQ in the germline V gene. The CDR3 protein is CASSRIGGPYNEQFF. The CDR3, as DNA: TGCGCCAGCAGTCGAATCGGGGGGCCCTACAATGAGCAGTTCTTC. The full variable domain, with the rest looked up from reference TRBV5-1 and TRBJ2-1, is KAGVTQTPRYLIKTRGQQVTLSCSPISGHRSVSWYQQTPGQGLQFLFEYFSETQRNKGNFPGRFSGRQFSNSRSEMNVSTLELGDSALYLCASSRIGGPYNEQFFGPGTRLTVL.

V usage is TRBV7-9 and J usage is TRBJ1-1; D may be TRBD1 (5 bases). V shed 3 bases and J shed 4 bases, with 12 bases lying between them. The CDR3 totals 14 residues. The germline gives CDR1 SEHNR, CDR2 FQNEAQ (reference sequence). The CDR3, as DNA: TGTGCCAGCAGCTTTGGAGGGGCGGTCACTGAAGCTTTCTTT. This gives the protein CASSFGGAVTEAFF.

There are a few counts of this clonotype. The J gene is TRBJ2-7, the V gene TRBV4-3; TRBD1 or TRBD2 may be the D gene (5 bases each). Germline CDR1 and CDR2: LGHNA and YSLEER. The CDR3 loop spans 15 amino acids. V lost 4 bases, J lost 4 bases, and 17 bases lay in between. CDR3 nucleotides: TGCGCCAGCAGCCGCGCTCGGGGCTCTCCTTACGAGCAGTACTTC. Residues: CASSRARGSPYEQYF.